The rows below give T cell receptor beta chains drawn from one sample of a study of CD8+ T cells in alopecia areata. The method was immunoSEQ multiplex PCR; TCRdb's version includes in-frame clones alone and lacks a portion of them. The data hold about 110,000 clones, with roughly 60% observed a single time. The sample was CD8+ T cells sorted from blood. The source of these receptors is a human donor in good health. CDR3s include the opening cysteine and the closing phenylalanine or tryptophan. The D gene is left open where the match is weak. Rows give clone size only sometimes, using once, few, many, or a class for an expanded clone.

v_call,clone_size,d_call,j_call,cdr3_nt,cdr3_aa
TRBV9,few,TRBD2,TRBJ2-1,TGTGCCAGCAGCTCACCCGGGACTAGGAACTACAATGAGCAGTTCTTC,CASSSPGTRNYNEQFF
TRBV7-2,.,TRBD1,TRBJ2-1,TGTGCCAGCGGGGACAGCCTCCACAATGAGCAGTTCTTC,CASGDSLHNEQFF
TRBV5-1,.,TRBD2,TRBJ2-3,TGCGCCAGCAGCTTGTCGATAGCGGGGGGACTCACAGATACGCAGTATTTT,CASSLSIAGGLTDTQYF
TRBV28,once,.,TRBJ1-2,TGTGCCAGCAGTTTACTGGGGATCTATGGCTACACCTTC,CASSLLGIYGYTF
TRBV7-9,.,TRBD1,TRBJ2-3,TGTGCCAGCAGCCCTGGACAGGACCCGAGCACAGATACGCAGTATTTT,CASSPGQDPSTDTQYF
TRBV2,few,.,TRBJ2-4,TGTGCCAGCAGTGCGGCCTTCCTAGCCAAAAACATTCAGTACTTC,CASSAAFLAKNIQYF
TRBV7-4,.,TRBD1,TRBJ1-1,TGTGCCAGCAGCTTAGCGGGCAGGGGGCGGACTGAAGCTTTCTTT,CASSLAGRGRTEAFF
TRBV9,.,.,TRBJ2-3,TGTGCCAGCAACGGGGGCGGTGGCACAGATACGCAGTATTTT,CASNGGGGTDTQYF
TRBV27,.,.,TRBJ1-1,TGTGCCAGCAGTTTATCGATAATGAACACTGAAGCTTTCTTT,CASSLSIMNTEAFF
TRBV30,.,TRBD1,TRBJ1-2,TGTGCCTGGATCGAGCCGGGACAGGCTAACTATGGCTACACCTTC,CAWIEPGQANYGYTF
TRBV5-6,.,.,TRBJ1-1,TGTGCCAGCAGCTCGGAGGGACCGTTTACGAACACTGAAGCTTTCTTT,CASSSEGPFTNTEAFF
TRBV28,.,.,TRBJ2-1,TGTGCCAGCAGTCCTGGTTATGAGCAGTTCTTC,CASSPGYEQFF
TRBV29-1,.,.,TRBJ2-1,TGCAGCGTTGTCGGCCTACGATCATACAATGAGCAGTTCTTC,CSVVGLRSYNEQFF
TRBV9,.,.,TRBJ2-5,TGTGCCAGCAGCCCCAGCGGCGAGGGGGGCACAGAGACCCAGTACTTC,CASSPSGEGGTETQYF
TRBV12-5,few,TRBD2,TRBJ2-1,TGTGCTAGTGGTTCCCCTAGCGGGGACGGCAATGAGCAGTTCTTC,CASGSPSGDGNEQFF
TRBV4-3,few,.,TRBJ1-2,TGCGCCAGCAGCCACTACAGGGCTATGGCCGGTTTACCTTATGGCTACACCTTC,CASSHYRAMAGLPYGYTF
TRBV27,.,TRBD1,TRBJ2-1,TGTGCCAGCAGACAAACAGGGGGCATCAATGAGCAGTTCTTC,CASRQTGGINEQFF
TRBV6-6,.,.,TRBJ1-1,TGTGCCAGCAGTTACTCTGCGGGGACTGAAGCTTTCTTT,CASSYSAGTEAFF